This TCR beta chain was sequenced for a study of blood T cell repertoires in COVID-19 (dated by TCRdb to 2019 to 2021). Turning to the overall study: Samples covering the acute and convalescent phases of COVID-19 were provided by collaborators in the United States, Italy and Spain. The material from the prospective study consisted of cDNA or gDNA derived from T cells, B-cell-depleted T cells, or PBMCs. Deeply sampled blood TCRbeta repertoires from subjects exposed to, actively infected with, or recovered from COVID-19 were included in the dataset. The repertoires were released in a freely available public database intended as a resource for research on the immune response to SARS-CoV-2. Samples were obtained from the ongoing ImmuneRACE study (first 160 participants) and from some 1,200 subjects provided by 6 global collaborators. Sample metadata almost always included a de-identified subject ID, COVID-19 status, age in years and sex. Where HLA class I and class II types were available, the types were taken from metadata supplied by the sample provider, not from assay-based typing. What the study reported, not specific to this receptor: The quantity of clinical and demographic metadata differed by source and by participant and was supplied without curation.

TCRbeta CDR3 regions were amplified from genomic DNA using the immunoSEQ Assay, a bias-controlled multiplex PCR. The original pipeline was this. The number of nucleated cells in each sample was estimated from the amplification of reference gene primers within the assay. To quantify the absolute abundance of each unique TCRbeta CDR3 rearrangement, sequence reads were collapsed and filtered. Productive Simpson clonality was computed per sample as the square root of Simpson's diversity index over productive rearrangements. TCRdb stores this immuneACCESS table with in-frame sequences only. Part of the clones is absent; in the studies checked, under half of the shortfall reflects unresolved V genes, and no reason is known for the rest. Clone size and the V and J calls come from that table; the DNA yielded D and trimming. This sample lists 75,000 or so clones; 65% to 85% were detected once. The top ten constitute roughly 3.5% of the sample.

As for this clone: Its antigen is currently not known. No much larger clonotype is one base removed from it; base qualities were not supplied.

Each collaborating institution followed its own protocols to collect whole blood in K2EDTA tubes. Collaborator samples were shipped for TCRbeta analysis as frozen whole blood, isolated PBMCs, or DNA extracted from either sample type. The CDR3 covers 13 residues, taking in both the cysteine and the phenylalanine. Just the 39-base CDR3 DNA is kept, in frame starting at base 1. For CDR1 and CDR2, the germline V gene lists SNHLY and FYNNEI. Compared with germline, V lacks 7 bases and J lacks 7 bases; bases without a gene match: 6. The TCR comes from a man between 50 and 59 years old with acute or convalescent COVID-19. Input material: peripheral blood. The rearrangement joined TRBV2 to TRBJ2-1, and 8 bases in between align with TRBD1. The CDR3 here reads CASKAGGRNEQFF. Here is the DNA: TGTGCCAGCAAGGCAGGGGGCCGGAATGAGCAGTTCTTC.